These 13 T cell receptor beta chains originate from one sample sequenced in a study of blood T cells in healthy people across ages. The second PCR ran roughly 7 to 11 cycles with a sample-barcoded 5' primer and J-beta primers. TCRdb processed the 5' RACE reads anew with MiXCR; each CDR3 protein has one entry. This repertoire shows 1.5 million to 1.9 million distinct CDR3 sequences, under 55% found once; its top ten account for approximately 4.1%. The sample consisted of blood. The receptors were sampled from a woman under 30 in good health.

The chain recombines TRBV4-1 with TRBJ1-2; 8 bases align to TRBD1. Germline-derived CDR1 and CDR2 are MGHRA and YSYEKL. The length of the CDR3 is 18 residues. The trim removed 2 bases at V and 1 base at J, leaving 12 bases unmatched. CDR3 residues: CASSQLAGDRTHNYGYTF. The CDR3 bases are TGCGCCAGCAGCCAACTGGCGGGGGACAGGACCCATAACTATGGCTACACCTTC.

For this clonotype: The junction shows a germline mismatch at one end, possibly a read error. This chain joins TRBV5-1 and TRBJ2-5; 7 bases map to TRBD2. The germline gives CDR1 SGHRS, CDR2 YFSETQ. CDR3 length equals 14 residues. The CDR3 reads CASSRATSQETRYF. As DNA, the CDR3 is TGCGCCAGCAGCAGAGCGACTAGCCAAGAGACCCGGTACTTC.

This clonotype has more than one count but fewer than ten. The rearrangement joins TRBV4-1 to TRBJ1-1; D uncertain. This CDR3 has 14 amino acids. The germline CDR1 and CDR2 sequences are MGHRA and YSYEKL. V gave up 4 bases and J gave up 5 bases, with 14 bases separating them. The DNA of the CDR3 is TGCGCCAGCAGCCGATCCTCAGGTACGACTGAAGCTTTCTTT. It codes for CASSRSSGTTEAFF.

This clonotype was observed a few times. The chain couples TRBV29-1 to TRBJ2-1, with 9 bases identical to TRBD1. CDR1 is SQVTM, CDR2 ANQGSEA, per germline. The CDR3 has 14 residues. Trimming at V came to 5 bases and at J to 8 bases, leaving 10 bases not matched to a gene. CDR3 nucleotides: TGCAGCGTTTTGACCGGGACAGGGAGGGATGAGCAGTTCTTC. This codes for CSVLTGTGRDEQFF.

On this clonotype itself: The junction shows a germline mismatch at one end, possibly a read error. The chain uses TRBV7-9 and TRBJ2-1; 10 bases align to TRBD2. There are 16 residues in the CDR3. Germline values: CDR1 SEHNR, CDR2 FQNEAQ (reference sequence). This chain's CDR3 is CVSSLALAGAHNEQFF. The CDR3 DNA reads as TGTGTCAGCAGCTTAGCCCTAGCGGGAGCCCACAATGAGCAGTTCTTC. The full variable domain, completed using reference TRBV7-9 and TRBJ2-1, is DTGVSQNPRHKITKRGQNVTFRCDPISEHNRLYWYRQTLGQGPEFLTYFQNEAQLEKSRLLSDRFSAERPKGSFSTLEIQRTEQGDSAMYLCVSSLALAGAHNEQFFGPGTRLTVL.

This clonotype occurred once. The V and J genes are TRBV7-3 and TRBJ2-1; tentatively, D is TRBD1 (7 bases). Gene TRBJ2-7 matches the end of the DNA better, so the J call may be wrong. Looked up from germline, CDR1 is SGHTA and CDR2 is FQGTGA. There are 17 residues in the CDR3. CDR3 amino acids: CASSLYGRGASYNEQYF. The DNA of the CDR3 is TGTGCCAGCAGCTTATACGGCAGGGGGGCTTCCTACAATGAGCAGTACTTC.

The rearrangement joins TRBV24-1 to TRBJ2-3; D is unresolved. This CDR3 comprises 14 residues. Germline CDR1 KGHDR, CDR2 SFDVKD. V lost 5 bases and J 3 bases, leaving 11 bases between the germline ends. For the CDR3, the DNA is TGTGCCACCAGTGTTGGAGCGCTGACAGATACGCAGTATTTT. Its protein product is CATSVGALTDTQYF.

The sample holds a few counts of this clonotype. The CDR3 nucleotides read TGTGCCAGCAGCTCAACGCACTCGGGACTAGCGGCTAGCTCCTACAATGAGCAGTTCTTC. Amino acid sequence: CASSSTHSGLAASSYNEQFF. J is TRBJ2-1 and V is TRBV7-9; the match to TRBD2 covers 11 bases. Trimming took 4 bases from V and 0 from J; bases not matched to a gene: 14. The CDR3 contains 20 residues. The germline gives CDR1 SEHNR, CDR2 FQNEAQ (reference sequence).

This clonotype was observed a handful of times. The rearrangement joins TRBV7-2 to TRBJ2-7; the D gene is possibly TRBD1 (6 bases). Deletions cut 1 base from V and 6 bases from J, with 10 bases between. There are 13 residues in the CDR3. CDR1 SGHTA and CDR2 FQGNSA come from the germline V gene. The CDR3 DNA follows: TGTGCCAGCAGCTTAGTGGGGGCCCCCGAGCAGTACTTC. Translated, it gives CASSLVGAPEQYF.

The chain joins TRBV6-2 or TRBV6-3 to TRBJ2-1; unclear D gene. Germline V gene lookup returns CDR1 MNHEY and CDR2 SVGEGT. There are 13 residues in the CDR3. V was pared by 2 bases and J by 6 bases, with 8 bases between. CDR3 in DNA: TGTGCCAGCAGTTACGGCAGACTCAATGAGCAGTTCTTC. This codes for CASSYGRLNEQFF.

The chain couples TRBV25-1 to TRBJ2-3, with D possibly TRBD2 on 6 matching bases. CDR1 and CDR2 from the germline V gene are MGHDK and SYGVNS. V gave up 3 bases and J gave up 3 bases, with 13 bases separating them. CDR3 size: 15 residues. CDR3 nucleotides: TGTGCCAGCAGTGAGGAGGGGTCATGGACAGATACGCAGTATTTT. Its translation is CASSEEGSWTDTQYF.

V usage is TRBV27 and J usage is TRBJ1-2; 9 nucleotides line up with TRBD1. CDR3 length equals 14 residues. V lost 8 bases and J lost 6; bases outside the gene matches: 10. Germline V gene sequence: CDR1 MNHEY, CDR2 SMNVEV (reference sequence). DNA of the CDR3: TGTGCCAGCGCCCTGGCACAGGGGGCCGATGGCTACACCTTC. Protein product: CASALAQGADGYTF.

The chain joins TRBV20-1 to TRBJ2-5, with a possible D match to TRBD1 (5 bases). Germline assignment: CDR1 DFQATT and CDR2 SNEGSKA (reference sequence). Trimming shortened V by 2 bases and J by 2 bases, and 12 bases separated the two germline ends. CDR3 length: 14 amino acids. CDR3 sequence: CSARSGSRQETQYF. The CDR3 nucleotides are TGCAGTGCTAGATCAGGGTCTAGACAAGAGACCCAGTACTTC.